The text below deals with one T cell receptor (beta chain). No qualities accompany the bases; no much larger clone lies one base away. The sample's time point label, decoded: acute infectious mononucleosis, at clinical presentation within 2 weeks of symptom onset (visit 1). Over primary infection, the study followed CD8 T cell responses to two immunodominant EBV epitopes: BRLF1 109 (YVL-BR) and BMLF1 280 (GLC-BM). Primary EBV infection was taken to be indicated by a positive serum heterophile antibody test and EBV viral capsid antigen-specific IgM. Total CD8 T cells were first enriched from PBMCs by magnetic positive selection (MACS). Live CD3+ CD8+ tetramer+ cells were sorted on a FACSAria III to over 85% purity. Cells were sorted with a PE-conjugated tetramer loaded with the BMLF1 280-288 peptide. TCR repertoires of EBV epitope-specific CD8 T cells were deep-sequenced directly ex vivo after tetramer sorting, at acute infection and at convalescence. The donors were a few individuals between about 18 and 29 years old who had clinical acute infectious mononucleosis along with laboratory evidence of primary EBV infection. Heparinized peripheral blood was drawn at clinical presentation with mononucleosis symptoms and again about 6 months later. PBMCs were isolated by Ficoll-Paque density gradient centrifugation.

Total RNA from at least 9,500 sorted tetramer+ CD8 T cells was reverse transcribed into cDNA for TCR profiling. PCR with primers that anneal to V and J regions amplified CDR3 regions and added unique molecular identifiers to track templates. Profiling of the TCRalpha and TCRbeta chains was done on the immunoSEQ platform, including the sequencing and error-correction standards of that platform. On the study's bioinformatics: Clonal copy numbers were corrected for sequencing and PCR errors, and CDR3s were defined according to IMGT conventions. Analysis was restricted to productive rearrangements and was performed with immunoSEQ Analyzer versions 2.0 and 3.0, and gene-pairing frequencies were further processed in Microsoft Excel. Circos plots were used to display V-J pairings, and MEME together with a custom motifSearch program was used to find CDR3 motifs. The probability of generation of TCR sequences was calculated using the OLGA algorithm. Clonotypes seen at both visits were designated persistent, clonotypes seen only acutely were designated nonpersistent, and clonotypes seen only at convalescence were designated de novo. An amino acid clonotype used by more than one donor was defined as a public TCR. TCRdb re-hosts the immuneACCESS table, in-frame sequences only. Its copies lack some clones; in the studies checked, an unresolved V gene accounts for under half of them, and the cause for the rest is not known. That table is the source of V, J and clone size, and D and trimming were worked out from the DNA. Present in this sample are roughly 640 clones, about two fifths of which were seen just once. About 45% of the sample lies in the top ten.

The sample originates from a study of blood T cell repertoires in acute mononucleosis (dated by TCRdb to 2019 to 2021). Notes on the research overall: Acute-phase samples were taken within 2 weeks of symptom onset, representing the primary response. During acute infection, mean YVL-BR-specific and GLC-BM-specific cells made up about 2% and 1% of blood CD8 T cells. The mean EBV load in blood was approximately 4 log10 genome copies per million B cells during acute infection, compared with about 2.4 at convalescence. Overall results and qualifications from the work: Only 8.5% to 9.5% of unique acute clonotypes persisted into convalescence, yet these made up most of the response; new diverse de novo clonotypes seemingly replaced the rest. Because only a fraction of each donor's blood was analyzed, sampling error might partly account for the low clonotype overlap between the acute and convalescent samples. With only three donors in the cohort, group averages were based on very few individuals.

This specimen consisted of EBV GLC epitope tetramer+ CD8+ T cells sorted from PBMCs, obtained during acute infectious mononucleosis. According to the study, the label for this sample's cell subset or site signals: CD8 T cells binding tetramer with EBV BMLF1 280-288 peptide (GLC-BM). The sequence was obtained from a young man with infectious mononucleosis caused by EBV.

The CDR3 loop reads CATSRGWKVWKTYGYTF. DNA sequence: TGTGCCACCAGCAGGGGCTGGAAGGTGTGGAAGACCTATGGCTACACCTTC. The chain joins TRBV15 to TRBJ1-2; no D segment can be confidently identified. The CDR3 sequence holds 17 residues, the cysteine and phenylalanine included. Here the CDR3 DNA is all that survives: 51 bases in frame from base 1. CDR1 and CDR2 are drawn from the germline V gene (reference sequence): LNHNV, YYDKDF. Relative to germline, V is 3 bases shorter and J is 4 bases shorter, with 21 bases between their ends.